The 20 T cell receptor beta chains listed next were all sequenced from one sample in a study of T cells after yellow fever vaccination. TCRdb ran MiXCR on the 5' RACE reads and lists one entry per CDR3 protein. The table lists 450,000 to 550,000 distinct CDR3 sequences, just over 20% of them singletons, with about 16% in the top ten. This specimen was PBMCs, taken roughly 20 days after the first yellow fever vaccination. The origin of the receptors is a man aged 18 to 29 who received the YFV17D yellow fever vaccine.

This chain connects TRBV7-9 to TRBJ1-4, with D unresolved. Deletions cut 0 bases from V and 5 bases from J, with 7 bases between. The germline V gene has CDR1 SEHNR and CDR2 FQNEAQ (reference sequence). This CDR3 contains 14 residues. As DNA, the CDR3 is TGTGCCAGCAGCTTAGCGGCGGACAATGAAAAACTGTTTTTT. This gives the protein CASSLAADNEKLFF. The whole variable domain, filled in from reference TRBV7-9 and TRBJ1-4, reads DTGVSQNPRHKITKRGQNVTFRCDPISEHNRLYWYRQTLGQGPEFLTYFQNEAQLEKSRLLSDRFSAERPKGSFSTLEIQRTEQGDSAMYLCASSLAADNEKLFFGSGTQLSVL.

The CDR3 bases are TGTGCCAGCAGCCCCCGGAGGTCGAGCTCCTACGAGCAGTACTTC. Its protein product is CASSPRRSSSYEQYF. This sequence joins TRBV7-2 and TRBJ2-7; a possible D gene is TRBD2 (5 bases). Germline V gene sequence: CDR1 SGHTA, CDR2 FQGNSA. The CDR3 length is 15 residues. The V end lost 5 bases, the J end lost 0 bases, and 14 bases lay between the germline ends.

This clonotype has ten or more counts. The J gene is TRBJ2-4, the V gene TRBV5-1; TRBD2 matches 11 bases. V shed 4 bases, J shed 6 bases, and the junction held 3 bases outside the gene matches. The CDR3 extends over 14 amino acids. Germline CDR1 and CDR2: SGHRS and YFSETQ. The CDR3: CASSATSGGNIQYF. The CDR3 bases are TGCGCCAGCAGCGCTACTAGCGGGGGAAACATTCAGTACTTC. Complete variable domain (other parts from reference TRBV5-1 and TRBJ2-4): KAGVTQTPRYLIKTRGQQVTLSCSPISGHRSVSWYQQTPGQGLQFLFEYFSETQRNKGNFPGRFSGRQFSNSRSEMNVSTLELGDSALYLCASSATSGGNIQYFGAGTRLSVL.

This chain connects TRBV12-3 or TRBV12-4 to TRBJ2-7, with 10 nucleotides matching TRBD2. V trimming: 7 bases; J trimming: 2 bases; junction bases outside the gene matches: 8. This CDR3 is built from 15 residues. For the CDR3, the DNA is TGTGCCAGCACCCTGACTAGCGGGCGACCCTACGAGCAGTACTTC. Protein sequence: CASTLTSGRPYEQYF.

In this sample, this clonotype turned up a few times. The chain couples TRBV7-9 to TRBJ1-1; 7 positions agree with TRBD1. The CDR3 loop spans 16 amino acids. The V gene end was trimmed by 4 bases and the J gene end by 3 bases; junction bases not matched to a gene: 11. Germline assignment: CDR1 SEHNR and CDR2 FQNEAQ (reference sequence). The CDR3 is CASSSRQGPSYTEAFF. The CDR3 region has the DNA TGTGCCAGCAGCTCAAGACAGGGCCCCTCCTACACTGAAGCTTTCTTT.

In its sample, this clonotype was seen a few times. V usage is TRBV2 and J usage is TRBJ1-1; 7 positions agree with TRBD1. Unmatched junction bases numbered 3, after V lost 1 base and J lost 1 base. Germline V gives CDR1 SNHLY, CDR2 FYNNEI. The CDR3 is 15 residues long. CDR3 DNA: TGTGCCAGCAGTGAAGACCACAGGGGGAACACTGAAGCTTTCTTT. Its translation: CASSEDHRGNTEAFF.

This clonotype came up a few times. The CDR3 here is CSVEGATDTQYF. The DNA for the CDR3 is TGCAGCGTTGAGGGGGCCACAGATACGCAGTATTTT. J is TRBJ2-3 and V is TRBV29-1, with D possibly matching TRBD1 (6 bases). This CDR3 region has 12 residues. With 3 bases removed from V and 2 bases from J, the gap between germline ends came to 6 bases. The germline gives CDR1 SQVTM, CDR2 ANQGSEA.

This clonotype was found a few times. J is TRBJ1-5 and V is TRBV18; possible D gene TRBD1, 6 bases. This CDR3 region has 13 residues. V was pared by 6 bases and J by 5 bases, with 11 bases between. The germline gives CDR1 KGHSH, CDR2 LQKENI. The CDR3 coding sequence is TGTGCCAGCTCGCCTTCAGGGGATCAGCCCCAGCATTTT. Amino acid sequence: CASSPSGDQPQHF.

The chain links TRBV11-2 to TRBJ2-7, with TRBD2 matching over 11 bases. CDR1 and CDR2 (germline): SGHAT, FQNNGV. The CDR3 spans 15 residues. V shed 5 bases and J 2 bases; nucleotides not matched to a gene: 5. The CDR3 DNA sequence: TGTGCCAGCAGCATCACTAGCGGGGGCCCCTACGAGCAGTACTTC. Its protein is CASSITSGGPYEQYF.

The CDR3 coding sequence is TGTGCCAGCAGCAACTTGGGGCAGGGCGGACACGAGCAGTACTTC. The encoded protein is CASSNLGQGGHEQYF. The V call is TRBV11-2, the J call TRBJ2-7; D may be TRBD1 (5 bases). Per the germline V gene, CDR1 is SGHAT and CDR2 is FQNNGV. V shed 5 bases and J shed 5 bases, with 19 bases lying between them. This CDR3 comprises 15 residues.

This clonotype was seen a few times. This chain connects TRBV6-5 to TRBJ2-7, with D perhaps given as TRBD1 or TRBD2 (5 bases each). The CDR3 runs to 17 residues. The germline V gene has CDR1 MNHEY and CDR2 SVGAGI. The V end lost 2 bases, the J end lost 8 bases, and 25 bases lay between the germline ends. The CDR3, as DNA: TGTGCCAGCAGTTACGGTGTCGCGGGTCAGGGTTTTCGGAAGCAGTACTTC. This sequence encodes CASSYGVAGQGFRKQYF.

In its sample, this clonotype was seen a few times. J is TRBJ2-2 and V is TRBV7-9; TRBD1 agrees at 7 bases. This CDR3 has 16 amino acids. Per the germline V gene, CDR1 is SEHNR and CDR2 is FQNEAQ (reference sequence). V lost 2 bases, J lost 1 base, and 4 bases stayed unmatched. The CDR3 sequence is CASSLWTGLNTGELFF. Here the CDR3 DNA reads TGTGCCAGCAGCTTATGGACAGGTCTGAACACCGGGGAGCTGTTTTTT.

V gene TRBV7-2 combines with J gene TRBJ2-1; a weak D match, TRBD2 (5 bases). Trimming took 5 bases from V and 2 from J, leaving 13 bases between them. Germline V lookup: CDR1 SGHTA, CDR2 FQGNSA. This CDR3 is built from 15 residues. CDR3 protein: CASSAPPGTYNEQFF. The DNA of the CDR3 is TGTGCCAGCAGCGCCCCCCCGGGGACCTACAATGAGCAGTTCTTC. Full variable domain (remainder filled in from reference TRBV7-2 and TRBJ2-1): GAGVSQSPSNKVTEKGKDVELRCDPISGHTALYWYRQSLGQGLEFLIYFQGNSAPDKSGLPSDRFSAERTGGSVSTLTIQRTQQEDSAVYLCASSAPPGTYNEQFFGPGTRLTVL.

This clonotype was detected a few times. The chain is built from TRBV10-3 and TRBJ1-5; D remains ambiguous. Germline CDR1 and CDR2: ENHRY and SYGVKD. This CDR3 region has 15 residues. V lost 4 bases, J lost 0 bases, and 10 bases lay in between. CDR3 sequence reads: CAISANPTSNQPQHF. CDR3 sequence (DNA): TGTGCCATCAGTGCCAACCCAACTAGCAATCAGCCCCAGCATTTT.

In this sample, this clonotype turned up a few times. The chain carries TRBV12-5 and TRBJ1-5, with no clear D. V was clipped by 6 bases and J by 0 bases, with 9 bases between them. Looked up from germline, CDR1 is LGHNT and CDR2 is FRNRAP. This CDR3 is built from 14 residues. The CDR3 region is CASGFHYSNQPQHF. Written as DNA, the CDR3 is TGTGCTAGTGGATTCCACTATAGCAATCAGCCCCAGCATTTT.

This clonotype was recorded at least ten times. The CDR3 DNA reads TGTGCCAGCGGGCAGGGTACAGCAGATACGCAGTATTTT. It translates to CASGQGTADTQYF. The genes are TRBV25-1 and TRBJ2-3; TRBD1 is a possible D gene (5 bases). Germline loops: CDR1 MGHDK, CDR2 SYGVNS. This CDR3 has 13 amino acids. V was trimmed by 8 bases and J by 4 bases, leaving 13 bases between them.

This clonotype was counted only a few times. The rearrangement uses TRBV5-1 and TRBJ2-3; D gene ambiguous. The CDR3 contains 15 residues. Germline V lookup: CDR1 SGHRS, CDR2 YFSETQ. V shed 4 bases and J shed 0 bases, with 12 bases lying between them. The DNA for the CDR3 is TGCGCCAGCAGCGCGACCGTGATGAGCACAGATACGCAGTATTTT. Its protein product is CASSATVMSTDTQYF.

This clonotype was recorded only once. CDR3 nucleotides: TGTGCCAGCAACGTACAGGGGGCCCACGAGCAGTACTTC. Residues: CASNVQGAHEQYF. The gene calls are TRBV11-2 and TRBJ2-7, with 9 bases lining up with TRBD1. The J segment lost 5 bases and the V segment lost 7 bases, leaving 6 bases of the junction unmatched. Per germline, CDR1 SGHAT and CDR2 FQNNGV. The CDR3 runs to 13 residues.

The rearrangement links TRBV15 to TRBJ2-1; 8 bases line up with TRBD2. Germline values: CDR1 LNHNV, CDR2 YYDKDF (reference sequence). The CDR3 is 17 amino acids. The V and J ends lost 0 bases and 8 bases, in that order; junction bases with no gene match: 12. The chain's CDR3 is CATSREKRGPRQDEQFF. The CDR3 nucleotides are TGTGCCACCAGCAGAGAAAAGCGGGGGCCGCGACAGGATGAGCAGTTCTTC.

V usage is TRBV10-3 and J usage is TRBJ2-7, with 9 positions matching TRBD1. The germline gives CDR1 ENHRY, CDR2 SYGVKD. With 10 bases clipped from V and 5 bases from J, the junction kept 6 bases outside the gene matches. This CDR3 spans 12 amino acids. DNA for the CDR3: TGTGCCACGGGGACAGGGTTCGACGAGCAGTACGTC. This gives the protein CATGTGFDEQYV.